Listed below are T cell receptor beta chains from one sample, sequenced in a study of T cells in Graves' hyperthyroidism and ophthalmopathy. In TCRdb, the multiplex PCR reads were re-called with MiXCR into one record per CDR3 protein. The sample carries about 690,000 distinct CDR3 sequences, roughly 17% recorded once. The material sequenced was blood. The source of these receptors is a man between 45 and 60 years old with Graves' hyperthyroidism. The conserved cysteine and the conserved F or W are not part of the CDR3 here.

j_gene: TRBJ2-3; v_gene: TRBV30; CDR3aa: AWSVGTGQTDTQY
j_gene: TRBJ1-6; v_gene: TRBV7-2; CDR3aa: ASRAGTGTSPLH
j_gene: TRBJ1-4; v_gene: TRBV29-1; CDR3aa: SVRDRGPNEKLF
j_gene: TRBJ2-3; v_gene: TRBV20-1; CDR3aa: SGIGGGPTDTQY
j_gene: TRBJ2-5; v_gene: TRBV6-1; CDR3aa: ASSKREDLWKY
j_gene: TRBJ1-1; v_gene: TRBV7-6; CDR3aa: ASSLVSSQAF
j_gene: TRBJ2-5; v_gene: TRBV20-1; CDR3aa: SASAGARETQY
j_gene: TRBJ2-7; v_gene: TRBV7-2; CDR3aa: ASSPRGDEQY
j_gene: TRBJ2-1; v_gene: TRBV7-2; CDR3aa: ASSLFLQLRGNEQF
j_gene: TRBJ1-2; v_gene: TRBV12-3/TRBV12-4; CDR3aa: ASSLDALLGYT
j_gene: TRBJ1-4; v_gene: TRBV30; CDR3aa: ALKETNEKLF
j_gene: TRBJ2-2; v_gene: TRBV30; CDR3aa: ACPTRANTGELF
j_gene: TRBJ2-1; v_gene: TRBV5-1; CDR3aa: ASSLIGDPYNEQF
j_gene: TRBJ2-1; v_gene: TRBV5-1; CDR3aa: ASSFLTGRMGNEQF
j_gene: TRBJ1-3; v_gene: TRBV11-2; CDR3aa: ASSLGGLLRGNTIY
j_gene: TRBJ1-2; v_gene: TRBV11-2; CDR3aa: ASSRLQGRYGYT
j_gene: TRBJ2-7; v_gene: TRBV27; CDR3aa: ASSLEGPALSYEQY
j_gene: TRBJ1-2; v_gene: TRBV6-2/TRBV6-3; CDR3aa: ASTEFGNYGYT
j_gene: TRBJ1-4; v_gene: TRBV12-3/TRBV12-4; CDR3aa: ASSGRGFDKLF
j_gene: TRBJ2-1; v_gene: TRBV28; CDR3aa: ASSSSPGLAGAAGEQF
j_gene: TRBJ2-7; v_gene: TRBV28; CDR3aa: ASSPNRDRDSYEQY
j_gene: TRBJ1-2; v_gene: TRBV29-1; CDR3aa: SVDPDYGYT
j_gene: TRBJ2-3; v_gene: TRBV24-1; CDR3aa: ATSDPRPSETDTQY
j_gene: TRBJ2-4; v_gene: TRBV7-2; CDR3aa: ASSPRGDSRNIQY
j_gene: TRBJ1-5; v_gene: TRBV7-3; CDR3aa: ASSPQPNQPQH
j_gene: TRBJ1-5; v_gene: TRBV7-2; CDR3aa: ASSLVRYSNQPQH
j_gene: TRBJ2-3; v_gene: TRBV2; CDR3aa: ASSEARGGRTDTQY
j_gene: TRBJ1-1; v_gene: TRBV11-2; CDR3aa: ASSSEWGNTEAF
j_gene: TRBJ1-4; v_gene: TRBV29-1; CDR3aa: SVEQDEKLF
j_gene: TRBJ1-2; v_gene: TRBV2; CDR3aa: ASSSTGAAGYGYT
j_gene: TRBJ1-5; v_gene: TRBV2; CDR3aa: ASSEGAGSQPQH
j_gene: TRBJ2-2; v_gene: TRBV24-1; CDR3aa: ATSDGGPPNTGELF
j_gene: TRBJ1-1; v_gene: TRBV20-1; CDR3aa: SSNSMNTEAF
j_gene: TRBJ2-3; v_gene: TRBV12-3/TRBV12-4; CDR3aa: ASTPTQTDTQY
j_gene: TRBJ2-1; v_gene: TRBV7-2; CDR3aa: ASSPSGGNYNEQF
j_gene: TRBJ1-1; v_gene: TRBV4-3; CDR3aa: ASSQDPPGGRGTEAF
j_gene: TRBJ2-3; v_gene: TRBV11-2; CDR3aa: ASSAMTSGTDTQY
j_gene: TRBJ2-5; v_gene: TRBV3-1; CDR3aa: ASSQGIGGTQY
j_gene: TRBJ2-2; v_gene: TRBV28; CDR3aa: ASSPRDRDTGELF
j_gene: TRBJ2-7; v_gene: TRBV12-3/TRBV12-4; CDR3aa: ASSLGPGGGYEQY
j_gene: TRBJ1-2; v_gene: TRBV11-2; CDR3aa: ASSPIKGPVYGYT
j_gene: TRBJ1-5; v_gene: TRBV30; CDR3aa: AWGARGNQPQH
j_gene: TRBJ2-6; v_gene: TRBV2; CDR3aa: ASLRTVVSGANVLT